The 21 T cell receptor beta chains given below trace back to one sample, sequenced in a study of human T cells and chemical hapten exposure. TCRdb re-called the RACE reads with MiXCR, one entry per CDR3 protein. Of about 110,000 distinct CDR3 sequences listed, less than 10% are singletons. Documented time point: patch test 2, 6 weeks after DPC sensitization. Treatment defined: therapeutic diphenylcyclopropenone sensitization with weekly scalp DPC. The sequenced sample was whole blood, obtained in connection with sensitization to the hapten diphenylcyclopropenone (DPC). The source is a woman aged 40 to 50 with alopecia areata. Some clones in this sample may be carry-over from other donors' samples.

V is TRBV7-2 and J is TRBJ1-1, with D unresolved. The germline V gene has CDR1 SGHTA and CDR2 FQGNSA. V was pared by 5 bases and J by 0 bases, with 7 bases between. The CDR3 length is 13 residues. CDR3 amino acids: CASSRAVNTEAFF. CDR3 in DNA: TGTGCCAGCAGCCGAGCAGTGAACACTGAAGCTTTCTTT.

This sequence joins TRBV20-1 and TRBJ2-3; possibly TRBD2 for D (5 bases). V lost 3 bases, J lost 2 bases, and 15 bases lay in between. Germline-derived CDR1 and CDR2 are DFQATT and SNEGSKA (reference sequence). There are 15 residues in the CDR3. In DNA form, the CDR3 reads TGCAGTGCTAGGGTCGCGGGCTCATCCACAGATACGCAGTATTTT. This sequence encodes CSARVAGSSTDTQYF.

Details on this clonotype: One base away lies a much larger clone, so this may be a sequencing read error. The chain carries TRBV6-2 or TRBV6-3 and TRBJ1-5, with 7 positions matching TRBD1. Per the germline V gene, CDR1 is MNHEY and CDR2 is SVGEGT. The CDR3 has 17 residues. CDR3 amino acids: CASSYRGTVYSNQPQRF. CDR3 bases: TGTGCCAGCAGTTACCGGGGGACAGTTTATAGCAATCAGCCCCAGCGTTTT.

Ten or more counts support this clonotype. The chain is built from TRBV28 and TRBJ2-5, with 9 bases that match TRBD1. Per germline, CDR1 MDHEN and CDR2 SYDVKM. The CDR3 loop spans 15 amino acids. V lost 7 bases and J lost 2; bases outside the gene matches: 8. CDR3 amino acids: CASNPADRGQETQYF. The CDR3 nucleotides read TGTGCCAGCAATCCCGCGGACAGGGGTCAAGAGACCCAGTACTTC.

The table lists this clonotype with a few counts. At one end, the junction sequence differs from germline, possibly due to a read error. The chain carries TRBV3-1 and TRBJ2-1, with D possibly matching TRBD1 (7 bases). CDR3 length: 16 residues. Germline lookup yields CDR1 LGHDT and CDR2 YNNKEL (reference sequence). Here the CDR3 reads CASRQGGGTVYNEQFF. The CDR3 DNA follows: TGTGCCAGCAGACAAGGAGGCGGGACAGTTTACAATGAGCAGTTCTTC.

V and J are TRBV4-3 and TRBJ1-2, with 7 bases matching TRBD1. The length of the CDR3 is 14 residues. J gave up 8 bases and V 4 bases, and 10 bases lay outside the gene matches. Germline values: CDR1 LGHNA, CDR2 YSLEER. This CDR3 reads CASSRTGWVDGYTF. The CDR3 DNA reads as TGCGCCAGCAGCCGGACAGGTTGGGTCGACGGCTACACCTTC.

At least ten counts were recorded for this clonotype. The chain couples TRBV4-1 to TRBJ1-6; D is uncertain. Trimming took off 0 bases at V and 0 bases at J, with 9 bases between the two ends. This CDR3 spans 17 amino acids. In germline, CDR1 is MGHRA, CDR2 YSYEKL. The chain's CDR3 is CASSQDRESSYNSPLHF. The CDR3, as DNA: TGCGCCAGCAGCCAAGATCGGGAGAGCTCCTATAATTCACCCCTCCACTTT.

This clonotype was picked up a small number of times. The V call is TRBV10-3, the J call TRBJ1-2; 9 bases fit TRBD1. Germline CDR1 ENHRY, CDR2 SYGVKD. This CDR3 is 15 amino acids long. V lost 10 bases and J lost 6; bases outside the gene matches: 15. The CDR3 DNA sequence: TGTGCCACTACAACACCGGGACAGGGATTGAATGGCTACACCTTC. It yields the protein CATTTPGQGLNGYTF.

In this sample, this clonotype turned up many times. For the CDR3, the DNA is TGTGCCACCAGCAGAGAGCCAGGAGGGGATGACATTCAGTACTTC. This sequence encodes CATSREPGGDDIQYF. The V call is TRBV15, the J call TRBJ2-4; perhaps TRBD2 as D (6 bases). Between the trimmed V and J ends, which lost 0 bases and 8 bases, there was a span of 14 bases. CDR3 length: 15 residues. Germline V gene data show CDR1 as LNHNV and CDR2 as YYDKDF (reference sequence).

This clonotype was seen at least ten times. The chain couples TRBV5-1 to TRBJ1-1, with D unclear. CDR1 SGHRS and CDR2 YFSETQ come from the germline V gene. CDR3 length equals 13 residues. Trimming removed 2 bases at V and 3 bases at J, with 8 bases between. The CDR3 DNA is TGCGCCAGCAGCTTAAACGTGGACACTGAAGCTTTCTTT. Translated, it gives CASSLNVDTEAFF.

This clonotype was found many times. This CDR3 is CSATSGVVPGELFF. The CDR3 DNA sequence: TGCAGTGCCACGAGTGGGGTAGTTCCCGGGGAGCTGTTTTTT. This chain links TRBV20-1 with TRBJ2-2; D gene uncertain. Germline assignment: CDR1 DFQATT and CDR2 SNEGSKA (reference sequence). Deletions cut 6 bases from V and 6 bases from J, with 17 bases between. This CDR3 has 14 amino acids.

The chain is built from TRBV29-1 and TRBJ1-2; D not certain. V shed 3 bases and J shed 0 bases, with 17 bases lying between them. The CDR3 covers 16 residues. Germline V gives CDR1 SQVTM, CDR2 ANQGSEA. The CDR3 DNA sequence: TGCAGCGTTGAGTTGCAGGATACATCTCCTAACTATGGCTACACCTTC. Amino acid sequence: CSVELQDTSPNYGYTF.

This clonotype was recorded at least ten times. The chain has TRBV7-6 and TRBJ2-7; either TRBD1 or TRBD2 may fit D (5 bases each). V gave up 5 bases and J gave up 2 bases, with 13 bases separating them. CDR1 SGHVS and CDR2 FNYEAQ come from the germline V gene. The CDR3 is 14 amino acids. The CDR3 DNA is TGTGCCAGCAGCCGACGGGACGGAACCTACGAGCAGTACTTC. Its protein is CASSRRDGTYEQYF.

This clonotype was observed at least ten times. The rearrangement uses TRBV24-1 and TRBJ2-1, with 7 bases identical to TRBD1. Trimming took 2 bases from V and 2 from J; bases not matched to a gene: 8. This CDR3 contains 17 residues. The germline CDR1 and CDR2 sequences are KGHDR and SFDVKD. The DNA of the CDR3 is TGTGCCACCAGTGATTCCCCTACAGGGGCACCCTACAATGAGCAGTTCTTC. It codes for CATSDSPTGAPYNEQFF.

The rearrangement uses TRBV5-1 and TRBJ1-1, with D possibly being TRBD1 (5 bases). The V end was cut by 0 bases, the J end by 7 bases, with 10 bases between. Germline V gene lookup returns CDR1 SGHRS and CDR2 YFSETQ. There are 13 residues in the CDR3. Here the CDR3 DNA reads TGCGCCAGCAGCTTGGAAGGACACTATGAAGCTTTCTTT. Translating it yields CASSLEGHYEAFF.

The V gene is TRBV4-2, the J gene TRBJ2-7, with D possibly TRBD2 on 5 matching bases. This CDR3 region has 13 residues. CDR1 is LGHNA and CDR2 is YNFKEQ in the germline V gene. The ends were cut back, 3 bases at V and 1 base at J, with 7 bases in the middle. CDR3 nucleotide sequence: TGTGCCAGCAGCCACGGGGAGTCCTACGAGCAGTACTTC. This translates into CASSHGESYEQYF.

This clonotype was picked up a small number of times. The chain employs TRBV3-1 and TRBJ2-1; TRBD2 aligns across 9 bases. The CDR3 has 14 residues. The germline V gene encodes CDR1 LGHDT and CDR2 YNNKEL (reference sequence). The J segment lost 10 bases and the V segment lost 2 bases, leaving 6 bases of the junction unmatched. The CDR3 sequence: CASSQSLAGLEQFF. DNA for the CDR3: TGTGCCAGCAGCCAAAGCCTAGCGGGGTTGGAGCAGTTCTTC.

This clonotype was counted at least ten times. The chain links TRBV28 to TRBJ2-7; 10 positions agree with TRBD2. CDR3 size: 17 residues. Germline V gene data show CDR1 as MDHEN and CDR2 as SYDVKM. Germline trimming cut 5 bases from V and 1 base from J; bases unmatched to any gene: 11. CDR3 in DNA: TGTGCCAGCAGTGAAGCGGGGGGGCTAACAAAATCCTACGAGCAGTACTTC. Amino acids: CASSEAGGLTKSYEQYF.

V is TRBV7-3 and J is TRBJ2-2; 8 nucleotides line up with TRBD2. Germline CDR1 and CDR2: SGHTA and FQGTGA. After removal of 5 bases from V and 2 bases from J, the junction contained 13 bases not matched to a gene. The CDR3 spans 18 residues. CDR3 nucleotides: TGTGCCAGCAGCCCCTCGGGTCGCGGGGGGCCCAACACCGGGGAGCTGTTTTTT. It is translated as CASSPSGRGGPNTGELFF.

This clonotype was counted many times. For the CDR3, the DNA is TGTGCCAGCAGTCCTACTTTACTAGCGGGGGCTCCGGATGAGCAGTTCTTC. It is translated as CASSPTLLAGAPDEQFF. The V call is TRBV12-3 or TRBV12-4, the J call TRBJ2-1; TRBD2 agrees at 11 bases. The CDR3 spans 17 residues. J gave up 8 bases and V 5 bases, and 14 bases lay outside the gene matches.

The chain employs TRBV11-2 and TRBJ1-6; 11 bases fit TRBD1. The CDR3 is 16 residues long. After removal of 5 bases from V and 5 bases from J, the junction contained 5 bases not matched to a gene. Germline-derived CDR1 and CDR2 are SGHAT and FQNNGV. The CDR3: CASSVGQGGDNSPLHF. DNA for the CDR3: TGTGCCAGCAGCGTGGGACAGGGGGGGGATAATTCACCCCTCCACTTT.